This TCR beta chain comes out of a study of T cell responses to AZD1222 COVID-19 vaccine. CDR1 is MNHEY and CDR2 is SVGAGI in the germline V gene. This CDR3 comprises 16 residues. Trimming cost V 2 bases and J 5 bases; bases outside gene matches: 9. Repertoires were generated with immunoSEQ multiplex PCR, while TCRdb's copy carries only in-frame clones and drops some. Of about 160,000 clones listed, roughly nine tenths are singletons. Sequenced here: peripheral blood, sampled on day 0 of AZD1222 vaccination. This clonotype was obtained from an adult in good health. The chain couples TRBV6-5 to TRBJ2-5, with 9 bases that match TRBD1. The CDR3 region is CASSYLTGTGWETQYF. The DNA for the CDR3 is TGTGCCAGCAGTTACCTAACCGGGACAGGGTGGGAGACCCAGTACTTC.